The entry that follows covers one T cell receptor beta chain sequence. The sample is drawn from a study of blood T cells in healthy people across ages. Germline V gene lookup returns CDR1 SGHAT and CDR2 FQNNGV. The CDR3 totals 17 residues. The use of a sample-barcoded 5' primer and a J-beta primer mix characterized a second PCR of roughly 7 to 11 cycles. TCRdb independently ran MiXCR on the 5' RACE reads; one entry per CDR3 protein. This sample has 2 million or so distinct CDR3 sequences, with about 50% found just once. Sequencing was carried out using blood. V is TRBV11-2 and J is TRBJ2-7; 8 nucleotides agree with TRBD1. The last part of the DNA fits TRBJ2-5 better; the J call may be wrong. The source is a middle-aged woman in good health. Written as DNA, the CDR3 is TGTGCCAGCAGCTCAATAGAGAGAGACAGGGGCCGGGAGACCCAGTACTTC. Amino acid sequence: CASSSIERDRGRETQYF.